Presented here are 4 T cell receptor beta chains from one specimen sequenced in a study of blood T cell repertoires in COVID-19. The data were produced by immunoSEQ multiplex PCR, yet TCRdb's version contains in-frame clones alone and is incomplete. This repertoire shows about 150,000 clones, around nine tenths found once; its top ten account for about 2.4%. The sequenced material came from peripheral blood. These receptors all come from a woman in her seventies with acute or convalescent COVID-19.

The chain uses TRBV19 and TRBJ1-4, with 7 bases fitting TRBD1. The CDR3 runs 14 residues. J lost 7 bases, V lost 6 bases, and 8 bases had no gene match. Germline V lookup: CDR1 LNHDA, CDR2 SQIVND (reference sequence). The CDR3 region is CASSGQELGEKLFF. The CDR3, as DNA: TGTGCCAGTAGCGGACAGGAATTGGGTGAAAAACTGTTTTTT.

The chain joins TRBV5-1 to TRBJ1-3; possibly TRBD1 for D (6 bases). V was pared by 4 bases and J by 0 bases, with 11 bases between. Germline V lookup: CDR1 SGHRS, CDR2 YFSETQ. The CDR3 length is 15 residues. The CDR3 loop reads CASSPDRNSGNTIYF. CDR3 nucleotides: TGCGCCAGCAGCCCCGACAGGAACTCTGGAAACACCATATATTTT.

The genes are TRBV6-5 and TRBJ2-1, with TRBD2 matching over 8 bases. The CDR3 extends over 15 amino acids. Trimming took 4 bases from V and 7 from J; bases not matched to a gene: 9. CDR1 MNHEY and CDR2 SVGAGI come from the germline V gene. The CDR3 protein is CASSFSGGRGNEQFF. DNA for the CDR3: TGTGCCAGCAGTTTCAGCGGGGGCCGTGGGAATGAGCAGTTCTTC.

V usage is TRBV12-5 and J usage is TRBJ1-2; D not certain. This CDR3 has 13 residues. Germline loops: CDR1 LGHNT, CDR2 FRNRAP. The V end was cut by 6 bases, the J end by 8 bases, with 16 bases between. The CDR3 loop is CASGGWQRGGYTF. CDR3 bases: TGTGCTAGTGGCGGTTGGCAGCGAGGGGGCTACACCTTC.